The rows below give T cell receptor beta chains drawn from one sample of a study of beta chain features in type 1 diabetes. Produced via immunoSEQ multiplex PCR; TCRdb's table is partial and in-frame only. Of about 270,000 clones listed, around an eighth are singletons. The sequencing sample was made of naive CD4+ T cells from blood. These receptors were obtained from a middle-aged woman in good health. CDR3s leave out the opening cysteine and the closing phenylalanine or tryptophan. Fields, in order: J gene, clone size, V gene, CDR3 protein. Not every row has a clone size; where given, it reads once, few, many or a size class.

J: TRBJ2-1; size: -; V: TRBV11-3; CDR3: ASKGAYAHEQF
J: TRBJ1-5; size: -; V: TRBV19; CDR3: ASNEQGPQH
J: TRBJ2-3; size: few; V: TRBV11-2; CDR3: ASSTGLAADTQY
J: TRBJ1-2; size: few; V: TRBV2; CDR3: ASLLGQGSYGYT
J: TRBJ1-2; size: few; V: TRBV13; CDR3: ASSGRVSYGYT
J: TRBJ1-5; size: few; V: TRBV5-4; CDR3: ASSVGQGGNQPQH
J: TRBJ1-5; size: -; V: TRBV12-5; CDR3: ASGKDRGLQPQH
J: TRBJ2-5; size: few; V: TRBV7-8; CDR3: ASSLERLERRETQY
J: TRBJ2-7; size: -; V: TRBV4-1; CDR3: ASSLDRAPDYEQY
J: TRBJ1-6; size: few; V: TRBV6-5; CDR3: ASSYRWTGLNSPLH
J: TRBJ2-3; size: -; V: TRBV27; CDR3: ASSLVGQGTDTQY
J: TRBJ1-4; size: -; V: TRBV11-2; CDR3: ASSIEAGVGKLF
J: TRBJ1-2; size: -; V: TRBV7-9; CDR3: ASLGGELAYGYT
J: TRBJ2-1; size: few; V: TRBV10-2; CDR3: ASSVLAAYNEQF
J: TRBJ1-1; size: few; V: TRBV6-5; CDR3: ASTQDRGKEAF
J: TRBJ2-2; size: -; V: TRBV23-1; CDR3: ASSLPGQGDTGELF
J: TRBJ1-2; size: -; V: TRBV9; CDR3: ASSVDRVGYT
J: TRBJ2-5; size: few; V: TRBV6-1; CDR3: ASSGTSGGETQY
J: TRBJ1-5; size: -; V: TRBV18; CDR3: ASSPTQGSQPQH
J: TRBJ1-1; size: -; V: TRBV6-5; CDR3: ASSPRGLGEAF
J: TRBJ1-5; size: -; V: TRBV7-9; CDR3: ASSSVYQPQH
J: TRBJ2-5; size: -; V: TRBV5-1; CDR3: ASSPGRGAPQETQY
J: TRBJ2-6; size: few; V: TRBV19; CDR3: ASSTPGGPGANVLT
J: TRBJ1-1; size: -; V: TRBV5-6; CDR3: ASYRRNTEAF
J: TRBJ1-4; size: -; V: TRBV5-1; CDR3: ASSLQDRAQEKLF
J: TRBJ2-1; size: few; V: TRBV25-1; CDR3: ASSEAGGPYNEQF
J: TRBJ2-3; size: -; V: TRBV6-5; CDR3: ASSSGRGTGTDTQY
J: TRBJ1-6; size: few; V: TRBV4-1; CDR3: ASSPPSRPGQPFYNSPLH
J: TRBJ2-7; size: -; V: TRBV7-9; CDR3: ASSPRTGGGYEQY
J: TRBJ1-2; size: -; V: TRBV6-5; CDR3: ASSYPGVGGYT
J: TRBJ1-4; size: few; V: TRBV5-1; CDR3: ASSLNGSPTGYEKLF
J: TRBJ2-7; size: once; V: TRBV6-5; CDR3: ASRKTGYYEQY
J: TRBJ1-2; size: -; V: TRBV5-4; CDR3: ASSSVRGPYGYT